This passage covers 7 T cell receptor beta chains from one sample sequenced in a study of T-cell memory formation after mild COVID-19. From the 5' RACE reads, TCRdb called clonotypes with MiXCR, one entry per CDR3 protein. The table shows about 400,000 distinct CDR3 sequences, with roughly 15% occurring only once. The sequencing input was PBMCs or a T cell subset sorted from them (not recorded which). Receptors originate from a man aged 18 to 29 who had mild COVID-19 (a few samples of this study predate the infection). Cell type and time point are not known.

V usage is TRBV4-2 and J usage is TRBJ2-5; no reliable D call. V dropped 0 bases and J dropped 2 bases, with 7 bases sitting between them. Germline lookup yields CDR1 LGHNA and CDR2 YNFKEQ. The CDR3 sequence is 14 residues long. DNA for the CDR3: TGTGCCAGCAGCCAAGACTCAAGACAAGAGACCCAGTACTTC. Protein: CASSQDSRQETQYF.

The chain is built from TRBV12-3 or TRBV12-4 and TRBJ1-1; TRBD1 might be the D (5 bases). This CDR3 contains 12 residues. Trimming took 6 bases from V and 6 from J, leaving 11 bases between them. The CDR3 loop reads CASSWDAAEAFF. The CDR3 region has the DNA TGTGCCAGCAGCTGGGACGCAGCTGAAGCTTTCTTT.

V usage is TRBV28 and J usage is TRBJ2-1; D tentatively fits TRBD1 or TRBD2 (5 bases each). The CDR3 totals 14 residues. CDR1 and CDR2 from the germline V gene are MDHEN and SYDVKM. The V gene lost 6 bases and the J gene lost 8 bases, with 17 bases spanning the gap. The CDR3 here is CASRRDRLVDEQFF. The CDR3, as DNA: TGTGCCAGCAGACGGGACCGCCTCGTCGATGAGCAGTTCTTC.

The rearrangement joins TRBV6-6 to TRBJ2-4, with 7 bases lining up with TRBD2. J was trimmed by 11 bases and V by 2 bases; bases with no gene match: 0. The CDR3 is 11 amino acids. Per the germline V gene, CDR1 is MNHNY and CDR2 is SVGAGI (reference sequence). CDR3: CASSYREVQYF. CDR3 DNA: TGTGCCAGCAGTTACCGGGAGGTTCAGTACTTC.

The chain uses TRBV6-2 or TRBV6-3 and TRBJ1-5; weak D call: TRBD1 (6 bases). This CDR3 spans 16 amino acids. The ends were cut back, 2 bases at V and 0 bases at J, with 11 bases in the middle. The V gene's germline CDR1 is MNHEY and CDR2 SVGEGT. The CDR3: CASSYPWTDSNQPQHF. The CDR3 DNA is TGTGCCAGCAGTTACCCTTGGACAGATAGCAATCAGCCCCAGCATTTT.

This clonotype was detected a few times. This chain joins TRBV20-1 and TRBJ2-5; no definite D call. Germline V gene data show CDR1 as DFQATT and CDR2 as SNEGSKA (reference sequence). There are 15 residues in the CDR3. V lost 1 base and J 1 base, leaving 13 bases between the germline ends. The CDR3 loop reads CSARGAPGPQETQYF. The DNA of the CDR3 is TGCAGTGCTAGAGGAGCCCCAGGCCCCCAAGAGACCCAGTACTTC.

This sequence joins TRBV3-1 and TRBJ2-3; 9 bases are shared with TRBD2. Germline CDR1 reads LGHDT; CDR2 reads YNNKEL (reference sequence). This CDR3 comprises 16 residues. V lost 0 bases and J lost 9; bases outside the gene matches: 10. The CDR3 DNA reads as TGTGCCAGCAGCCAAGATGTTGTGCGGGGGGGCCGGACGCAGTATTTT. The encoded protein is CASSQDVVRGGRTQYF.